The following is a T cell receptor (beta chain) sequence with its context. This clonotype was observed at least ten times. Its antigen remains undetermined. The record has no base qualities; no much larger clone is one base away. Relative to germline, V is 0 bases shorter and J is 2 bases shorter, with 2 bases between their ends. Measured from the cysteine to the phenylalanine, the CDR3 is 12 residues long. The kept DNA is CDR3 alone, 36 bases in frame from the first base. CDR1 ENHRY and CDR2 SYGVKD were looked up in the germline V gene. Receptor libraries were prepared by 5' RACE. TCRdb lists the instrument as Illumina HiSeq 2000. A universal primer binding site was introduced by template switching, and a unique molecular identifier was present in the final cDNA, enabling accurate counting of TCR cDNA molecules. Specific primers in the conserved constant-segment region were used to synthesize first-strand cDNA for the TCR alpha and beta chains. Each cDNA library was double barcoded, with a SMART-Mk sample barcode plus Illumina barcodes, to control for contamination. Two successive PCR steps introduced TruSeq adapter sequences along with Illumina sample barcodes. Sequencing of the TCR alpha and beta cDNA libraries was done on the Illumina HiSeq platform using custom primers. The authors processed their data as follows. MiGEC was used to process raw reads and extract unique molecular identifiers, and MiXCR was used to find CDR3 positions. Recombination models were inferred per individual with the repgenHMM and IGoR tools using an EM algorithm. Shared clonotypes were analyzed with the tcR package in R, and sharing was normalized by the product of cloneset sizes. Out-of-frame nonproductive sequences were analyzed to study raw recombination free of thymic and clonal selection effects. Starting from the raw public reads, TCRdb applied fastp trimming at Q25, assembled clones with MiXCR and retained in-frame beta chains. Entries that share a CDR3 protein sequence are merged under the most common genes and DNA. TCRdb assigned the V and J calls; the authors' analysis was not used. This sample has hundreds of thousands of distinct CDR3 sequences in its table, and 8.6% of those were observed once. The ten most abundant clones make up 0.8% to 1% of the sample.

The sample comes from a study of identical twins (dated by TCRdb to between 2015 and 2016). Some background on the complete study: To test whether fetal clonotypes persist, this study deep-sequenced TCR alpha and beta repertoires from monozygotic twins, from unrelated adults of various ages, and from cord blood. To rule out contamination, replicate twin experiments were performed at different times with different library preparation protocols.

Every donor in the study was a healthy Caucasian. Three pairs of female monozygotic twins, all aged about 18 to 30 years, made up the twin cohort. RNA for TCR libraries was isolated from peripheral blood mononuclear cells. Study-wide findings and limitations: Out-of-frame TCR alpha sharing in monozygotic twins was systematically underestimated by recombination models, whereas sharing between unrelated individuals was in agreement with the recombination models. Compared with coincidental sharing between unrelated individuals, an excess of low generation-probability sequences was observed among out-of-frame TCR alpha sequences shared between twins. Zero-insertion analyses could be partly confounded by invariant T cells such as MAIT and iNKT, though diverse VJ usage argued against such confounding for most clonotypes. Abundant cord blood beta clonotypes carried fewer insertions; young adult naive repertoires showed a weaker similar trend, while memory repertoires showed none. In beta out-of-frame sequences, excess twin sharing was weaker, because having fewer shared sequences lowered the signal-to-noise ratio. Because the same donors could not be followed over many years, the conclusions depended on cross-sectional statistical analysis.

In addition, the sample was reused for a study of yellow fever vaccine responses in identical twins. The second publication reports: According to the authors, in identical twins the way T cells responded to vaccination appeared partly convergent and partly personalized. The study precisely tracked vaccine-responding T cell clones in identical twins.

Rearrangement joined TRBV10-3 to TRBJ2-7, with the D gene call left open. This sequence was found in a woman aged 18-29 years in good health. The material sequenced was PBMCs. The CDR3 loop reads CAISESPYEQYF. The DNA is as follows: TGTGCCATCAGTGAGTCTCCCTACGAGCAGTACTTC.